This T cell receptor beta chain was found in a study of cytomegalovirus exposure and HLA in healthy donors. The PCR contained 60 Vbeta and 13 Jbeta primers. TCRdb's table, derived via immunoSEQ multiplex PCR, lists solely in-frame clones and lacks some. The top ten hold 2.5% to 3.5% of the sample, which has some 130,000 clones, 75% to 85% seen once. V was clipped by 0 bases and J by 6 bases, with 6 bases between them. Germline V gives CDR1 SGHAT, CDR2 FQNNGV. The CDR3 spans 13 residues. General observations from the study: V- and J-gene trimming in TCR beta was tied to a missense DCLRE1C variant by an analysis performed later.

Notes on this clone: Its antigen is unidentified. Other DNA sequences in this specimen translate into the identical CDR3.

Sequencing input: PBMCs. The gene calls are TRBV11-2 and TRBJ1-5, with a possible D match to TRBD1 (6 bases). The clonotype was recovered from a male donor in good health and CMV-seronegative. The CDR3 loop is CASSLDRGQPQHF. CDR3 in DNA: TGTGCCAGCAGCTTAGACAGGGGTCAGCCCCAGCATTTT.